The rows below give T cell receptor beta chains drawn from one sample of a study of human T cells and chemical hapten exposure. One entry per CDR3 protein results from TCRdb running MiXCR on the RACE reads. This table has roughly 120,000 distinct CDR3 sequences, around an eighth appearing once. The sequencing used whole blood, collected in connection with sensitization to the hapten diphenylcyclopropenone (DPC). The receptors stem from a woman aged 45 to 65 with alopecia areata. Some clones in this sample may be carry-over from other donors' samples. CDR3s include the opening cysteine and the closing phenylalanine or tryptophan. A D gene is named only where the DNA matches it firmly. Where a row states a size, it is once, few, many or the class of an expanded clone; other rows omit it.

TGTGCCAGCAGCCAAGCCCGGACAGGGACCGGCTACACCTTC	CASSQARTGTGYTF	many	TRBD1	TRBV3-1	TRBJ1-2	14
TGTGCCAGCTCACCGGGGACTAGCGGCCAAGAGACCCAGTACTTC	CASSPGTSGQETQYF	many	TRBD2	TRBV18	TRBJ2-5	15
TGTGCCAGCTATGCGGGGGGTGATCAGCCCCAGCATTTT	CASYAGGDQPQHF	.	.	TRBV28	TRBJ1-5	13
TGTGCCAGCAGTATAGGACAGGGGGCGCCGAGCAATCAGCCCCAGCATTTT	CASSIGQGAPSNQPQHF	few	TRBD1	TRBV12-3/TRBV12-4	TRBJ1-5	17
TGTGCAAGTCGCTTAGCGCGGCGGGGGTCCCCTTTCCAAGAGACCCAGTACTTC	CASRLARRGSPFQETQYF	many	.	TRBV12-2	TRBJ2-5	18
TGTGCCAGCAGCCTTACCCGGGACAGGGGGACCGGGGAGCTGTTTTTT	CASSLTRDRGTGELFF	few	TRBD1	TRBV11-3	TRBJ2-2	16
TGTGCCAGCAGCGGGGAGATGAACACTGAAGCTTTCTTT	CASSGEMNTEAFF	few	.	TRBV2	TRBJ1-1	13
TGTGCCAGCAGTTTGGCAGGGCCGAACACTGAAGCTTTCTTT	CASSLAGPNTEAFF	many	.	TRBV27	TRBJ1-1	14
TGTGCCAGCAAGGTCTCAGCTAGCGACAAAGAGTACTTC	CASKVSASDKEYF	.	.	TRBV12-3/TRBV12-4	TRBJ2-7	13
TGTGCCAGCAGCTTAGTTGAGTCTGGAGGTGAAGCTTTCTTT	CASSLVESGGEAFF	few	.	TRBV7-9	TRBJ1-1	14
TGCAGCCTAAGACAGGGTCTAGACTATGGCTACACCTTC	CSLRQGLDYGYTF	few	TRBD1	TRBV20-1	TRBJ1-2	13
TGCAGTGCCCTGGTACTAAGAGCGGGGGCGAACACCGGGGAGCTGTTTTTT	CSALVLRAGANTGELFF	few	TRBD2	TRBV20-1	TRBJ2-2	17
TGCAGTGCTAGTAAGGGCGGGGGCCAGAGCTCCTACAATGAGCAGTTCTTC	CSASKGGGQSSYNEQFF	.	.	TRBV20-1	TRBJ2-1	17
TGTGCCAGCAGTGGGCAGCCCTACAATGAGCAGTTCTTC	CASSGQPYNEQFF	.	.	TRBV2	TRBJ2-1	13
TGTGCCAGCAGACCGACAGGGGATGAGCAGTTCTTC	CASRPTGDEQFF	few	TRBD1	TRBV7-9	TRBJ2-1	12
TGTGCCAGCAGCCCCAATATGGAAGCTTTCTTT	CASSPNMEAFF	.	.	TRBV7-2	TRBJ1-1	11
TGCAGTGCTAGCCCCTCACCTGGGGCCCAGTACTTC	CSASPSPGAQYF	many	.	TRBV20-1	TRBJ2-7	12
TGTGCCAACCACGTCTCTGGGGCCAACGTCCTGACTTTC	CANHVSGANVLTF	many	.	TRBV3-1	TRBJ2-6	13
TGTGCCAGCAGTCACGAGAGGGGAGATAGCAATCAGCCCCAGCATTTT	CASSHERGDSNQPQHF	medium-sized	.	TRBV5-5	TRBJ1-5	16
TGTGCCACCAGGGTCGTGGCGAATTCACCCCTCCACTTT	CATRVVANSPLHF	many	.	TRBV10-3	TRBJ1-6	13
TGTGCCAGCAGCCCACGGACTAGCGGGAGAACAGATACGCAGTATTTT	CASSPRTSGRTDTQYF	.	TRBD2	TRBV7-8	TRBJ2-3	16
TGTGCCAGCAGCCGGACCCCCGGAGGCAAAAACATTCAGTACTTC	CASSRTPGGKNIQYF	.	.	TRBV28	TRBJ2-4	15
TGCGCCAGCAGCTTGGCCCCTCATAGCGGGAGCCCCAATGAGCAGTTCTTC	CASSLAPHSGSPNEQFF	.	TRBD2	TRBV5-1	TRBJ2-1	17
TGTGCCAGCTCACCACTCCACCGCGGGAACACCGGGGAGCTGTTTTTT	CASSPLHRGNTGELFF	many	.	TRBV18	TRBJ2-2	16
TGTGCCAGCAGCCAGACCTCCGATGAGCAGTTCTTC	CASSQTSDEQFF	many	.	TRBV11-2	TRBJ2-1	12
TGTGCTAGTGTTCCGGACATGGACAATGAGCAGTTCTTC	CASVPDMDNEQFF	many	.	TRBV12-5	TRBJ2-1	13
TGTGCCAGCTCGTGGGACGGGACCGATGGCTACACCTTC	CASSWDGTDGYTF	few	.	TRBV11-2	TRBJ1-2	13
TGTGCCAGCTCACCCAACCCGGTACAGAACACTGAAGCTTTCTTT	CASSPNPVQNTEAFF	many	.	TRBV18	TRBJ1-1	15
TGTGCCAGCATCCTGAACACTGAAGCTTTCTTT	CASILNTEAFF	many	.	TRBV6-5	TRBJ1-1	11
TGTGCCAGCAGCCAAGGTGGACTAGCGGTGAACACCGGGGAGCTGTTTTTT	CASSQGGLAVNTGELFF	many	TRBD2	TRBV3-1	TRBJ2-2	17
TGCAGCGGGATGTTGCCGAGCTCTGGTGGTGGCTACACCTTC	CSGMLPSSGGGYTF	few	.	TRBV29-1	TRBJ1-2	14
TGCGCCAGCAGTAGGGGGATCACAGATACGCAGTATTTT	CASSRGITDTQYF	few	.	TRBV10-1	TRBJ2-3	13
TGTGCCAGCAGTTTTAGGATGGACAGCAATCAGCCCCAGCATTTT	CASSFRMDSNQPQHF	.	.	TRBV28	TRBJ1-5	15
TGTGCCAGCAGCACCCGTACGCGAGATACGCAGTATTTT	CASSTRTRDTQYF	few	.	TRBV28	TRBJ2-3	13
TGTGCCAGCTCACCCAGTGAGCAGGGGAGCACTGAAGCTTTCTTT	CASSPSEQGSTEAFF	many	.	TRBV18	TRBJ1-1	15
TGTGCCAGCAGTGGGACAACGAACACCGGGGAGCTGTTTTTT	CASSGTTNTGELFF	many	.	TRBV7-6	TRBJ2-2	14
TGTGCCAGCATAGGAGCTGGAAACACCATATATTTT	CASIGAGNTIYF	few	.	TRBV27	TRBJ1-3	12
TGTGCCAGCAGCTTAGCTAGCGGGGACGGGACCCAGTACTTC	CASSLASGDGTQYF	many	TRBD2	TRBV7-2	TRBJ2-5	14
TGTGCCAGCAGCTGGGCAAGCTCACCCTACGAGCAGTACTTC	CASSWASSPYEQYF	many	.	TRBV7-9	TRBJ2-7	14
TGCGCCAGCAGCCAAGCCCCTGAGGTACTGACAGTAAATGAAAAACTGTTTTTT	CASSQAPEVLTVNEKLFF	few	.	TRBV4-1	TRBJ1-4	18
TGTGCCAGCAGTGGGGACAGCGATTACAATGAGCAGTTCTTC	CASSGDSDYNEQFF	.	TRBD1	TRBV2	TRBJ2-1	14
TGTGCCAGCAGAAAAACGGACCGGGAAAAACTGTTTTTT	CASRKTDREKLFF	.	.	TRBV19	TRBJ1-4	13
TGTGCCAGCTCCCTGACGGCTTTGAAGGACTTGGGTGGCTACACCTTC	CASSLTALKDLGGYTF	many	.	TRBV18	TRBJ1-2	16
TGTGCCAGCAGTTTAGGCCCTCGGTCCCAGCATTTT	CASSLGPRSQHF	.	.	TRBV28	TRBJ1-5	12
TGTGCCAGCTCACGAACAGACAAAGAGACCCAGTACTTC	CASSRTDKETQYF	few	.	TRBV18	TRBJ2-5	13
TGTGCCAGCTCAAAGGGGGGTTGGGGGAATGAGCAGTTCTTC	CASSKGGWGNEQFF	.	.	TRBV27	TRBJ2-1	14
TGTGCCAGAGAGGGGGCATCGTGGAAAGAGACCCAGTACTTC	CAREGASWKETQYF	many	TRBD1	TRBV27	TRBJ2-5	14
TGTGCCAGCTCACAGGGGTCCGGGAACACTGAAGCTTTCTTT	CASSQGSGNTEAFF	many	.	TRBV18	TRBJ1-1	14